This is a list of T cell receptor beta chains from one sample in a study of T cell responses to AZD1222 COVID-19 vaccine. TCRdb keeps only in-frame clones here, not all; method: immunoSEQ multiplex PCR. Of 120,000 or so clones in the sample, about 87% are singletons; the top ten hold around 1.7%. Source: peripheral blood, taken on day 0 of AZD1222 vaccination. These receptors were obtained from an adult in good health. Both conserved end residues are part of each CDR3. Fields, in order: D gene, V gene, CDR3 protein. The D gene is left open where the match is weak.

TRBD1 TRBV7-9 CASSLKRDRGPYEQYF
- TRBV10-1 CASGQGYEQFF
TRBD1 TRBV27 CASSPSDRDEAFF
- TRBV5-6 CASSPGYGSYNEQFF
TRBD1 TRBV7-2 CASSLGGTGYQPQHF
- TRBV6-1 CASSEGQGWNQPQHF
TRBD1 TRBV3-1/TRBV3-2 CASSQTGGNGYTF
- TRBV2 CASSEWRAPTGELFF
TRBD2 TRBV19 CASSIGLETEQFF
TRBD1 TRBV6-5 CAACPTGGHEKLFF
- TRBV6-2/TRBV6-3 CASSYGLGGWNNEQFF
TRBD2 TRBV7-8 CASSPREGPNTQYF
- TRBV30 CAWSVLSRRGRIETQYF
- TRBV27 CASSFSGISYEQYF
TRBD1 TRBV5-6 CASSRGQGINEKLFF
- TRBV6-1 CASSEESFYEQYF
TRBD1 TRBV7-2 CASSFDRGYDTEAFF
TRBD1 TRBV14 CASSQPRTGTGNTIYF
- TRBV6-5 CASSPRDRNTEAFF
- TRBV4-1 CASSQDSQRIFRSGYTF
TRBD1 TRBV4-2 CASSHTGTGNEKLFF
- TRBV11-2 CASSLDWGSAEAFF
TRBD1 TRBV19 CASSIKGMWAGQESYNEQFF
TRBD2 TRBV7-2 CASSERGGSYYEQYF
- TRBV18 CASSPARSAAASTGELFF
TRBD1 TRBV19 CASSDLGTVNTEAFF
- TRBV29-1 CSVDREETQYF
- TRBV19 CASSKQGGANYGYTF
- TRBV6-5 CASSYGQGLGDTEAFF
- TRBV14 CASSQTIQREQYF
- TRBV27 CASSLLANPFYEQYF
- TRBV15 CATRAGGLNEKLFF
TRBD1 TRBV7-9 CASSHRDSNEKLFF
- TRBV6-5 CASSYRVGQPQHF
- TRBV5-1 CASSWNTGVITEAFF
- TRBV27 CASSPNGARTTNQPQHF
- TRBV15 CATSPRVIKDTGELFF
TRBD1 TRBV2 CASSIGTVSTDTQYF
TRBD2 TRBV28 CAIARGGTPGELFF
- TRBV7-8 CASTETDSNQPQHF
- TRBV10-3 CAISRNLGEKLFF
- TRBV5-1 CASGNGNYGYTF
TRBD2 TRBV12-5 CASGGGSGGRRYEQYF
- TRBV29-1 CSVSGVLTYGYTF
- TRBV5-4 CASSLDRSYGYTF
TRBD2 TRBV30 CAYRRGTSGSLGSSYNEQFF
TRBD2 TRBV7-6 CASSLESTSGETQYF
- TRBV15 CATSRDKGGGSGEQYF
- TRBV25-1 CASSGLREAFF
- TRBV18 CASSPNEVSPPQHF